These 22 T cell receptor beta chains were all obtained from the same sample, sequenced in a study of control samples from healthy donors and cancer patients. Generated by immunoSEQ multiplex PCR, the TCRdb table keeps only in-frame clones and is missing some. The sample has tens of thousands of clones, under 90% seen once. Material for sequencing was blood. All receptors derive from a man between 50 and 59 years old in good health.

This clone has only a few counts. The CDR3 DNA reads as TGTGCCAGCAGTCGCGGACCGGTTAATAATTCACCCCTCCACTTT. Its translation is CASSRGPVNNSPLHF. The chain is built from TRBV28 and TRBJ1-6; no clear D gene. Deletions cut 5 bases from V and 5 bases from J, with 13 bases between. Germline V lookup: CDR1 MDHEN, CDR2 SYDVKM. The CDR3 consists of 15 residues.

This sequence joins TRBV27 and TRBJ2-3, with D tentatively TRBD2 (6 bases). V lost 3 bases and J 2 bases, leaving 9 bases between the germline ends. The germline CDR1 and CDR2 sequences are MNHEY and SMNVEV (reference sequence). The CDR3 runs to 14 residues. The CDR3, as DNA: TGTGCCAGCAGTTTGGAGGGAGTCACAGATACGCAGTATTTT. Protein product: CASSLEGVTDTQYF.

In its sample, this clone is large. The chain has TRBV6-2 or TRBV6-3 and TRBJ2-1; 11 nucleotides align to TRBD2. Germline CDR1 MNHEY, CDR2 SVGEGT. The CDR3 contains 14 residues. The V segment lost 4 bases and the J segment 8 bases; nucleotides outside the gene matches: 4. This CDR3 reads CASSLIAGGYEQFF. The CDR3 DNA is TGTGCCAGCAGTTTAATAGCGGGGGGGTATGAGCAGTTCTTC.

This chain uses TRBV13 with TRBJ1-4; D gene unclear. V was clipped by 4 bases and J by 0 bases, with 6 bases between them. The CDR3 is made up of 14 amino acids. The germline V gene has CDR1 PRHDT and CDR2 FYEKMQ (reference sequence). CDR3 sequence reads: CASSSRTTNEKLFF. DNA of the CDR3: TGTGCCAGCAGCTCCAGGACAACTAATGAAAAACTGTTTTTT. The variable domain in full, completed from reference TRBV13 and TRBJ1-4, reads AAGVIQSPRHLIKEKRETATLKCYPIPRHDTVYWYQQGPGQDPQFLISFYEKMQSDKGSIPDRFSAQQFSDYHSELNMSSLELGDSALYFCASSSRTTNEKLFFGSGTQLSVL.

This chain links TRBV2 with TRBJ1-2, with D perhaps matching TRBD1 (6 bases). The V end was cut by 4 bases, the J end by 0 bases, with 9 bases between. The length of the CDR3 is 14 residues. Per the germline V gene, CDR1 is SNHLY and CDR2 is FYNNEI. The chain's CDR3 is CASSGTESNYGYTF. For the CDR3, the DNA is TGTGCCAGCAGTGGGACAGAGTCTAACTATGGCTACACCTTC.

The V gene is TRBV7-7, the J gene TRBJ2-5, with D perhaps matching TRBD1 (6 bases). CDR3 length equals 13 residues. Germline lookup yields CDR1 SSHAT and CDR2 FNYEAQ (reference sequence). V was trimmed by 4 bases and J by 3 bases, leaving 9 bases between them. The CDR3 region is CASSSPGEETQYF. CDR3 in DNA: TGTGCCAGCAGCTCGCCAGGGGAAGAGACCCAGTACTTC.

V is TRBV12-5 and J is TRBJ2-1; D is unresolved. Germline values: CDR1 LGHNT, CDR2 FRNRAP. Deletions cut 1 base from V and 0 bases from J, with 10 bases between. The CDR3 length is 16 residues. CDR3 region: CASGLGRRSSYNEQFF. The CDR3 bases are TGTGCTAGTGGTTTGGGGCGGAGAAGCTCCTACAATGAGCAGTTCTTC.

The gene calls are TRBV6-5 and TRBJ2-1; 7 bases are shared with TRBD1. This CDR3 is built from 15 residues. CDR1 is MNHEY, CDR2 SVGAGI, per germline. The ends lost 7 bases at V and 7 bases at J; junction bases unmatched: 13. In DNA form, the CDR3 reads TGTGCCAGCACCACCAACTCGGGACAGCAGAATGAGCAGTTCTTC. Translating gives CASTTNSGQQNEQFF.

V gene TRBV15 combines with J gene TRBJ1-5; D remains ambiguous. Germline values: CDR1 LNHNV, CDR2 YYDKDF (reference sequence). V lost 1 base to trimming and J lost 5 bases, with 12 bases between them. This CDR3 has 15 residues. This CDR3 reads CATSRVEGSYQPQHF. The CDR3 nucleotides read TGTGCCACCAGCAGAGTGGAAGGTTCTTATCAGCCCCAGCATTTT.

Comments on this clone: In the same sample, other DNA sequences code for this CDR3. The gene calls are TRBV5-1 and TRBJ2-7; unclear D gene. The CDR3 sequence is 13 residues long. Germline V gene data show CDR1 as SGHRS and CDR2 as YFSETQ. V dropped 4 bases and J dropped 0 bases, with 8 bases sitting between them. CDR3: CASSPTPSYEQYF. The CDR3 coding sequence is TGCGCCAGCAGCCCGACACCCTCCTACGAGCAGTACTTC.

V gene TRBV18 combines with J gene TRBJ1-3, with 8 bases fitting TRBD1. Germline trimming cut 5 bases from V and 0 bases from J; bases unmatched to any gene: 3. The CDR3 has 15 residues. CDR1 and CDR2 (germline): KGHSH, LQKENI. CDR3 region: CASSGQGVSGNTIYF. The CDR3 nucleotides read TGTGCCAGCTCAGGACAGGGCGTCTCTGGAAACACCATATATTTT.

V usage is TRBV6-5 and J usage is TRBJ1-5; 8 nucleotides agree with TRBD1. The J segment lost 5 bases and the V segment lost 8 bases, leaving 5 bases of the junction unmatched. In germline, CDR1 is MNHEY, CDR2 SVGAGI. The CDR3 spans 13 residues. The CDR3 loop reads CASDTGGDQPQHF. The CDR3 DNA reads as TGTGCCAGCGACACAGGGGGGGATCAGCCCCAGCATTTT.

V and J are TRBV5-1 and TRBJ2-3; 11 positions match TRBD2. The CDR3 contains 17 residues. Losses at the gene ends were 2 bases for V and 0 bases for J; bases not matched to a gene: 5. Germline loops: CDR1 SGHRS, CDR2 YFSETQ. The CDR3 region is CASSLALAGVSTDTQYF. The CDR3 DNA is TGCGCCAGCAGCTTAGCACTAGCGGGAGTTAGCACAGATACGCAGTATTTT.

The rearrangement uses TRBV6-5 and TRBJ1-1, with TRBD1 matching over 9 bases. With 5 bases clipped from V and 11 bases from J, the junction kept 9 bases outside the gene matches. The CDR3 consists of 13 residues. Germline CDR1 MNHEY, CDR2 SVGAGI. The CDR3 loop reads CASSRDRVGNAFF. In DNA, the CDR3 is TGTGCCAGCAGTCGGGACAGGGTAGGAAACGCTTTCTTT.

J is TRBJ2-1 and V is TRBV6-2 or TRBV6-3; weak D call: TRBD1 (5 bases). There are 14 residues in the CDR3. V was clipped by 6 bases and J by 7 bases, with 16 bases between them. Germline-derived CDR1 and CDR2 are MNHEY and SVGEGT. CDR3 sequence (DNA): TGTGCCAGCAGCCGTGGGGCCCTCGGGAATGAGCAGTTCTTC. It translates to CASSRGALGNEQFF.

The chain combines TRBV20-1 with TRBJ1-1, with no clear D. The CDR3 has 11 residues. CDR1 is DFQATT, CDR2 SNEGSKA, per germline (reference sequence). The V gene lost 1 base and the J gene lost 4 bases, with 4 bases spanning the gap. The CDR3 protein is CSARVLTEAFF. CDR3 bases: TGCAGTGCTAGAGTTCTCACTGAAGCTTTCTTT.

This chain uses TRBV30 with TRBJ2-1; 7 nucleotides match TRBD2. The germline CDR1 and CDR2 sequences are GTSNPN and SVGIG (reference sequence). The CDR3 spans 14 residues. V shed 4 bases and J 7 bases; nucleotides not matched to a gene: 10. The CDR3 here is CAWNKGGSLNEQFF. CDR3 sequence (DNA): TGTGCCTGGAATAAGGGCGGGAGTTTGAATGAGCAGTTCTTC. The full variable domain, rest sourced from reference TRBV30 and TRBJ2-1, is SQTIHQWPATLVQPVGSPLSLECTVEGTSNPNLYWYRQAAGRGLQLLFYSVGIGQISSEVPQNLSASRPQDRQFILSSKKLLLSDSGFYLCAWNKGGSLNEQFFGPGTRLTVL.

The chain links TRBV5-4 to TRBJ1-1; 7 nucleotides match TRBD1. The CDR3 has 15 amino acids. Germline loops: CDR1 SGHNT, CDR2 YYREEE (reference sequence). After removal of 1 base from V and 2 bases from J, the junction contained 5 bases not matched to a gene. DNA for the CDR3: TGTGCCAGCAGCTTGTCACAGGGGATCAACACTGAAGCTTTCTTT. It encodes CASSLSQGINTEAFF.

The chain carries TRBV7-2 and TRBJ1-2; tentatively, D is TRBD1 (6 bases). This CDR3 has 15 amino acids. Germline V gene lookup returns CDR1 SGHTA and CDR2 FQGNSA. Between the trimmed V and J ends, which lost 4 bases and 11 bases, there was a span of 23 bases. The CDR3 DNA follows: TGTGCCAGCAGCTCCTTAGGGGGAAACTTTATGGGATACACCTTC. Translation: CASSSLGGNFMGYTF.

This clone appeared once. The gene calls are TRBV27 and TRBJ1-5; D remains unclear. V was cut by 3 bases and J by 2 bases, with 5 bases left in between. From germline, CDR1 is MNHEY and CDR2 SMNVEV (reference sequence). There are 13 residues in the CDR3. CDR3 region: CASSFSGNQPQHF. DNA of the CDR3: TGTGCCAGCAGTTTCTCGGGCAATCAGCCCCAGCATTTT.

The V gene is TRBV14, the J gene TRBJ1-6; tentative D call: TRBD1 (5 bases). This CDR3 region has 15 residues. Germline V gene data show CDR1 as SGHDN and CDR2 as FVKESK. Trimming took off 1 base at V and 8 bases at J, with 12 bases between the two ends. DNA for the CDR3: TGTGCCAGCAGCCAAGTGGACGGGACGTATTCACCCCTCCACTTT. It encodes CASSQVDGTYSPLHF.

This clone was found a few times. The chain carries TRBV2 and TRBJ2-5; no definite D call. CDR3 size: 11 residues. Trimming stripped 4 bases from V and 4 bases from J, with 4 bases between. The germline CDR1 and CDR2 sequences are SNHLY and FYNNEI. The CDR3 reads CASSVGETQYF. CDR3 coding DNA: TGTGCCAGCAGTGTGGGAGAGACCCAGTACTTC.